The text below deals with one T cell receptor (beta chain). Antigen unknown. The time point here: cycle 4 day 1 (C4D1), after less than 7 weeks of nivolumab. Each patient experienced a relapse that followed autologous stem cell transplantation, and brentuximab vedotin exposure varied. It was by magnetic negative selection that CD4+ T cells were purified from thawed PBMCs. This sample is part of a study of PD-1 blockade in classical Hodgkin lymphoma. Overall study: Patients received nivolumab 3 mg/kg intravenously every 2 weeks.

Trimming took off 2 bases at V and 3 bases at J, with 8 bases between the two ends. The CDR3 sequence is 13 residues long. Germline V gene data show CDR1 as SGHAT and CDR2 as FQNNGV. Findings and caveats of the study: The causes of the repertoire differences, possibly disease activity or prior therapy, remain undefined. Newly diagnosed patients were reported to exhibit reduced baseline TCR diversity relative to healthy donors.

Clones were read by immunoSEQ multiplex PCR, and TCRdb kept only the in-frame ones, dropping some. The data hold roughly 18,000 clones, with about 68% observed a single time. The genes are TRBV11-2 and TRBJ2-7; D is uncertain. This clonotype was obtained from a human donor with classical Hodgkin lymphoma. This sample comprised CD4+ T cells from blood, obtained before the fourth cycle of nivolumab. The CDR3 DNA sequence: TGTGCCAGCAGCTTATCCCCAAGCTACGAGCAGTACTTC. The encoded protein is CASSLSPSYEQYF.